The entry below describes one TCR beta chain. The antigen is undetermined. This record belongs to a study of T cell repertoires in cytomegalovirus infection. At the level of the study: A matching HLA type, together with CMV infection, was signaled by public TCR beta signatures.

TCRdb re-called the reads with MiXCR, one entry per CDR3 protein. This table holds approximately 220,000 distinct CDR3 sequences, approximately 38% found once. Regarding the study as a whole: Accumulated public TCR beta family frequency recognized individuals carrying CMV together with the relevant HLA. Clonotype analysis showed dominance of the ex vivo response by HLA-C-restricted CMV-specific TCR beta clonotypes.

V was clipped by 3 bases and J by 3 bases; unmatched bases: 11. The CDR3 runs to 17 residues. Germline assignment: CDR1 SGHVS and CDR2 FNYEAQ. This clonotype originated in a human donor in good health (CMV status not recorded). Some clones in this sample may be carry-over from other donors' samples. The chain couples TRBV7-6 to TRBJ2-7, with TRBD2 identical over 10 bases. This material consisted of CD8+ T cells from cultured PBMCs, taken from culture after CMV antigen stimulation. As DNA, the CDR3 is TGTGCCAGCAGCTTTGAAATAGCGGGAGGCCTCATCTACGAGCAGTACTTC. Encoded protein: CASSFEIAGGLIYEQYF.